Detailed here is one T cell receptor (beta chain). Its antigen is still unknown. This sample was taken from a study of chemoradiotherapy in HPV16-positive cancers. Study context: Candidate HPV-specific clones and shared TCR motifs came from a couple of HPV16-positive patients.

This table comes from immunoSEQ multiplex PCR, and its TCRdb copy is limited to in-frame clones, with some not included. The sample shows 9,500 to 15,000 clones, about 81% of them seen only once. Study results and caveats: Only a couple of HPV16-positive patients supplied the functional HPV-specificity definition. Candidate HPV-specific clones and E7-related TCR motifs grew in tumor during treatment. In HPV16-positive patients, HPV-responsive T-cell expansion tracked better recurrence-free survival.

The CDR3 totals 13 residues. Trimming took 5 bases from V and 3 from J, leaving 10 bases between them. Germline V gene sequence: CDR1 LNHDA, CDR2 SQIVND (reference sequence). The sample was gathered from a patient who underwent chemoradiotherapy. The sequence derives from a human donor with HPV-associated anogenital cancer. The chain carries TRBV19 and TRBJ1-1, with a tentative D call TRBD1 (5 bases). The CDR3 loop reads CASSSTGDTEAFF. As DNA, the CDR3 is TGTGCCAGTAGTTCCACAGGCGACACTGAAGCTTTCTTT.